This TCR beta chain was captured by sequencing in a study of response to subunit inactivated influenza vaccine. Only a few counts were recorded for this clonotype. What it recognizes is unknown. Findings and limits, study-wide: Authors suggested seasonal influenza vaccinations each recruit few new T cells.

Trimming removed 4 bases from V and 0 bases from J, with 5 bases in between. CDR1 is SGHNT, CDR2 YYREEE, per germline (reference sequence). This CDR3 comprises 13 residues. TCRdb re-analysed the RT-PCR reads in MiXCR, keeping a single row per CDR3 protein. The sample includes fewer than 700,000 distinct CDR3 sequences, 13% seen only once; the top ten take under 15%. This clonotype was obtained from a man aged 50-60 years who received an inactivated influenza vaccine. The rearrangement uses TRBV5-4 and TRBJ1-5; no firm D call. The source material was PBMCs from blood, sampled 40 to 50 days after vaccination. The CDR3 sequence is CASSTNSNQPQHF. The CDR3 coding sequence is TGTGCCAGCAGCACGAATAGCAATCAGCCCCAGCATTTT.